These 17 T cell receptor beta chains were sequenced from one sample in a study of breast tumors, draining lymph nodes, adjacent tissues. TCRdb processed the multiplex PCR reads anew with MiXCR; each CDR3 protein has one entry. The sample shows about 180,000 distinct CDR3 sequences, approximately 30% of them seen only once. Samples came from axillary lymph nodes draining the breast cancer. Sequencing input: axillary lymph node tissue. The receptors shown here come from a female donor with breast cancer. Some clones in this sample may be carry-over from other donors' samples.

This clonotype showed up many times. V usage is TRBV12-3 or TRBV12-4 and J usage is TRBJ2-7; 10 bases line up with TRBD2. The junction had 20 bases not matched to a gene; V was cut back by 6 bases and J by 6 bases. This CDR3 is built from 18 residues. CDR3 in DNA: TGTGCCAGCAGACCATTCCTCATTCGTAGCGGGGGGCCGGGCGAGCAGTACTTC. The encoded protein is CASRPFLIRSGGPGEQYF.

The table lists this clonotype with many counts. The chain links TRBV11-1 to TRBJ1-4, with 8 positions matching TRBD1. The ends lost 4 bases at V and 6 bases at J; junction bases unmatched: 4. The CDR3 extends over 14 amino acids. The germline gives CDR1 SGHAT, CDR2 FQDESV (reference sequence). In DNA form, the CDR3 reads TGTGCCAGCAGCTCAGGACAGGGTCATGAAAAACTGTTTTTT. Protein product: CASSSGQGHEKLFF.

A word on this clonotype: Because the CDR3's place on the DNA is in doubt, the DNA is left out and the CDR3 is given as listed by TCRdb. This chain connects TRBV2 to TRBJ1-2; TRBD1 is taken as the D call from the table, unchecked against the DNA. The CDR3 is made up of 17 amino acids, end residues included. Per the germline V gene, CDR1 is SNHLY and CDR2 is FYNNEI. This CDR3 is CASRGYRNTEAFFGYTF.

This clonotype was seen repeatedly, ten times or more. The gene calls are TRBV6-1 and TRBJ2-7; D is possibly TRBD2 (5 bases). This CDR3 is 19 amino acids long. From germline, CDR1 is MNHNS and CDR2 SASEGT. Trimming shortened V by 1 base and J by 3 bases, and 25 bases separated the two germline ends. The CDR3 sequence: CASSEEGGGGGFFDYEQYF. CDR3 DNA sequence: TGTGCCAGCAGTGAAGAAGGAGGAGGTGGTGGCTTCTTCGACTACGAGCAGTACTTC.

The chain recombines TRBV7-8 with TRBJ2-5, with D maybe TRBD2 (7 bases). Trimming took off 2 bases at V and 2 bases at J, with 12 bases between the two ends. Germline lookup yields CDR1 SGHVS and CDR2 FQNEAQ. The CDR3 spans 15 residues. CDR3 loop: CASSLRGGIQETQYF. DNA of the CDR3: TGTGCCAGCAGCTTAAGGGGGGGGATTCAAGAGACCCAGTACTTC.

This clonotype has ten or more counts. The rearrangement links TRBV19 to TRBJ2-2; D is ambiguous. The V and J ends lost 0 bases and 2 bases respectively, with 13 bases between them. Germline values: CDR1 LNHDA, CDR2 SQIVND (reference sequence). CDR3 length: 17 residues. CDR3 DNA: TGTGCCAGTAGTATAGATCACGCGCGAATAAACACCGGGGAGCTGTTTTTT. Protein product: CASSIDHARINTGELFF.

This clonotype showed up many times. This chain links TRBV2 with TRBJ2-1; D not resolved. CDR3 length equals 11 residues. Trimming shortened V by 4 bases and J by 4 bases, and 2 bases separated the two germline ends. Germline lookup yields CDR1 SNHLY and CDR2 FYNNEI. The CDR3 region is CASSVYNEQFF. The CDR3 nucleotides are TGTGCCAGCAGTGTATACAATGAGCAGTTCTTC.

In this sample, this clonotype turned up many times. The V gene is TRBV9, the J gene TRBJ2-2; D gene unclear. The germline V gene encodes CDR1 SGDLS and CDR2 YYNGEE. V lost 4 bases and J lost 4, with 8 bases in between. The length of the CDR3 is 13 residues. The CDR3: CASSPPATGELFF. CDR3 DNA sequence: TGTGCCAGCAGCCCCCCGGCCACCGGGGAGCTGTTTTTT.

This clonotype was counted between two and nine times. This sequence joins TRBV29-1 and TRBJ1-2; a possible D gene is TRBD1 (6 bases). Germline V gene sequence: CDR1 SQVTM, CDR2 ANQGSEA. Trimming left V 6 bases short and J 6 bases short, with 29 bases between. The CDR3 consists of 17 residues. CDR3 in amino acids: CSVTGLAGGQGSNGYTF. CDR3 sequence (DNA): TGCAGCGTGACCGGACTAGCGGGAGGGCAGGGGTCGAATGGCTACACCTTC.

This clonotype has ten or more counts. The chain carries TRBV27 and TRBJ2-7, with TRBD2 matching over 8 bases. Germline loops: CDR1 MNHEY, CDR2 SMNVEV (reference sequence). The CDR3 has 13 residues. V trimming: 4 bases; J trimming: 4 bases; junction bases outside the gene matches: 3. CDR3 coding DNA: TGTGCCAGCAGTTACGGCGGGGGGTACGAGCAGTACTTC. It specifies CASSYGGGYEQYF.

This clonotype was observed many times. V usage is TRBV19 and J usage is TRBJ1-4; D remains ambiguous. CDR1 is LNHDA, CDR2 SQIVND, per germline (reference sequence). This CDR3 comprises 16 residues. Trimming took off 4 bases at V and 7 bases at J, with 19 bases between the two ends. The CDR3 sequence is CASSSPGSPEGEKLFF. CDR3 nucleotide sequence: TGTGCCAGTAGTAGCCCCGGGAGCCCGGAGGGTGAAAAACTGTTTTTT.

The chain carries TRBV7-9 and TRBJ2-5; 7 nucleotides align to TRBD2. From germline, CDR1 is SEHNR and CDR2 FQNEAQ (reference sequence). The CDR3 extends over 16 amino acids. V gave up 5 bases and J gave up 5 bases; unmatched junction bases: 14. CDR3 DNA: TGTGCCAGCAGCGCACCCAACGGGGGAGGGGATGAGACCCAGTACTTC. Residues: CASSAPNGGGDETQYF. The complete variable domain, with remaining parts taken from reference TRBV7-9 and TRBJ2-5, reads DTGVSQNPRHKITKRGQNVTFRCDPISEHNRLYWYRQTLGQGPEFLTYFQNEAQLEKSRLLSDRFSAERPKGSFSTLEIQRTEQGDSAMYLCASSAPNGGGDETQYFGPGTRLLVL.

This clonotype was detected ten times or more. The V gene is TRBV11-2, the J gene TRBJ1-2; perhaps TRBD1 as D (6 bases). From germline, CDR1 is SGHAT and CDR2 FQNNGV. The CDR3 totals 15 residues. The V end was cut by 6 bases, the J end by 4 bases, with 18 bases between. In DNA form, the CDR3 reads TGTGCCAGCAGACACGGATTGACAGGTTTCTATGGCTACACCTTC. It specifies CASRHGLTGFYGYTF.

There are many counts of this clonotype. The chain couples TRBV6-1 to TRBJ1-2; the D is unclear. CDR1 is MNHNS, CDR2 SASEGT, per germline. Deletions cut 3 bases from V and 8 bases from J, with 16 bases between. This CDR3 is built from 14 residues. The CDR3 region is CASSDWQTGGGYTF. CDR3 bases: TGTGCCAGCAGTGATTGGCAGACCGGTGGGGGCTACACCTTC.

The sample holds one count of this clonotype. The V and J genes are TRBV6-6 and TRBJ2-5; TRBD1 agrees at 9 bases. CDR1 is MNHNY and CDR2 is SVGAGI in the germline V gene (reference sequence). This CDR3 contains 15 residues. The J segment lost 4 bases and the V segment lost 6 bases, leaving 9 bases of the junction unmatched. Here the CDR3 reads CASSDGTGRRETQYF. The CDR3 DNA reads TGTGCCAGCAGCGACGGGACAGGGAGGCGAGAGACCCAGTACTTC.

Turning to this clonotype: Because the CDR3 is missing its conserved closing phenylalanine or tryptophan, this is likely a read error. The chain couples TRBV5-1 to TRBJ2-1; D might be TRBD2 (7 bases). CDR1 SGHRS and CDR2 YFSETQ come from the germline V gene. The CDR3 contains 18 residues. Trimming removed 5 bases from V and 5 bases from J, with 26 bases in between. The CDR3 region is CASRSEGVEVAGNNEQFL. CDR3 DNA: TGCGCCAGCAGATCGGAGGGGGTCGAGGTAGCGGGTAACAATGAGCAGTTCCTC.

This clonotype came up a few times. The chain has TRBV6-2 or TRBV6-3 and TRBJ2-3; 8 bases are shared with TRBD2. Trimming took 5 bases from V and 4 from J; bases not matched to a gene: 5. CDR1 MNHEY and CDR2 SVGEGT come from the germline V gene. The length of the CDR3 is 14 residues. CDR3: CASSHREGPDTQYF. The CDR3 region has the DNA TGTGCCAGCAGTCACCGGGAGGGCCCAGATACGCAGTATTTT.